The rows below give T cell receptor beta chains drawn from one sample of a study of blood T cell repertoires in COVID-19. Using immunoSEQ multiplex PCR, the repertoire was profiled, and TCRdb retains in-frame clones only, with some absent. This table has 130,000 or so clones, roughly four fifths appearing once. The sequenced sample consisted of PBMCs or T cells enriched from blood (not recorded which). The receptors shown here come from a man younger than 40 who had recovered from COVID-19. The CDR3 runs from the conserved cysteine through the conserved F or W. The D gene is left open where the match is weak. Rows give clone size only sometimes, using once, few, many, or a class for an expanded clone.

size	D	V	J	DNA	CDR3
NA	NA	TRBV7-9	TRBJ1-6	TGTGCCAGCAGCCAGGAGGTTTCACCCCTCCACTTT	CASSQEVSPLHF
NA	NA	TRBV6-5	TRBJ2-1	TGTGCCAGCAGTTACGTTAAGAGATCCTACAATGAGCAGTTCTTC	CASSYVKRSYNEQFF
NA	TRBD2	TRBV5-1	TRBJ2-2	TGCGCCAGCAGCCCGACTAGCGGGGTGATCGGGGAGCTGTTTTTT	CASSPTSGVIGELFF
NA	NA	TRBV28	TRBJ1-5	TGTGCCAGCAGTTCCGACAGGTCCCTGCCCCAGCATTTT	CASSSDRSLPQHF
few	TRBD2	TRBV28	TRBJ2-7	TGTGCCACCCTGACTAGCGGGAGCACTCACGAGCAGTACTTC	CATLTSGSTHEQYF
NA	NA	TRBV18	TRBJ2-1	TGTGCCAGCTCACCAGATACAGGGACCAGCTCCTACAATGAGCAGTTCTTC	CASSPDTGTSSYNEQFF
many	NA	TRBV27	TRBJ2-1	TGTGCCAGCAGACTAGGGCAGGCCTATCCCTCCTACAATGAGCAGTTCTTC	CASRLGQAYPSYNEQFF
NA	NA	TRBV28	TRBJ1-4	TGTGCCAGCAGTTTACCCATTTCTAGGACTGGTACTAATGAAAAACTGTTTTTT	CASSLPISRTGTNEKLFF
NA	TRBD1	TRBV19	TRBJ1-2	TGTGCCAGTAGCTTCGGGACAGTCTATGGCTACACCTTC	CASSFGTVYGYTF
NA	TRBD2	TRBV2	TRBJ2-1	TGTGCCAGCTCTGAGCGGGGGTTTTACAATGAGCAGTTCTTC	CASSERGFYNEQFF
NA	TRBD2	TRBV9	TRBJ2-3	TGTGCCAGCAGCGTAGGAACTTTGACTAGCGCGGTCGGCGGGGGGACAGATACGCAGTATTTT	CASSVGTLTSAVGGGTDTQYF
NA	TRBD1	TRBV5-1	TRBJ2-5	TGCGCCAGCAGCTCCTTAGGACAGGTCCAAGAGACCCAGTACTTC	CASSSLGQVQETQYF
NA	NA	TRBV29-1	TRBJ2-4	TGCAGCGTTGCCATGTTAGCCAAAAACATTCAGTACTTC	CSVAMLAKNIQYF
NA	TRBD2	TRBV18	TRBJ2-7	TGTGCCAGCTCACCATCCGCGGGAGCGAGCAACGAGCAGTACTTC	CASSPSAGASNEQYF
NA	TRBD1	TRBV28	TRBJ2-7	TGTGCCAGCAGTGCCATTACCGGGACAGGGGGCGAGCAGTACTTC	CASSAITGTGGEQYF
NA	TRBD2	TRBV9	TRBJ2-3	TGTGCCAGCAGCCTAACTAGCGGGGGCTACACAGATACGCAGTATTTT	CASSLTSGGYTDTQYF
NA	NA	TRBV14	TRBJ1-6	TGTGCCAGCAGCCAAAATATTGGACAGACGTATAATTCACCCCTCCACTTT	CASSQNIGQTYNSPLHF
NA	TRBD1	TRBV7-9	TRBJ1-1	TGTGCCAGCAGCCAAGGACAGGGAGAGGGCGAAGCTTTCTTT	CASSQGQGEGEAFF
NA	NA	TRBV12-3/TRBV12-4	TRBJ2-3	TGTGCCAGCAGTCTTACGAGGACAGATACGCAGTATTTT	CASSLTRTDTQYF
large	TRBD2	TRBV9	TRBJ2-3	TGTGCCAGCAGCGTAGGTAGCGGGGGCACAGATACGCAGTATTTT	CASSVGSGGTDTQYF
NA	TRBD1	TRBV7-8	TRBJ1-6	TGTGCCAGCAGCTCCTTCGATCCGGGACAGAAAAATTCACCCCTCCACTTT	CASSSFDPGQKNSPLHF
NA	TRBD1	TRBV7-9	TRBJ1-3	TGTGCCAGCAGCTTAGTGTTTTCAGGGGGCCACTCTGGAAACACCATATATTTT	CASSLVFSGGHSGNTIYF
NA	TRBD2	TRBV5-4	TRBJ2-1	TGTGCCAGCAGCTTGTCAGCGGGGGGGCACAATGAGCAGTTCTTC	CASSLSAGGHNEQFF